This TCR beta chain was sequenced for a study of immune evolution from preneoplasia to lung adenocarcinoma. Two lung cancer pathologists independently confirmed each histologic diagnosis. After pathologic assessment, macro-dissection selected premalignant or tumor cells for extraction. The data were produced by immunoSEQ multiplex PCR, yet TCRdb's version contains in-frame clones alone and is incomplete. The top ten clones hold about 5% of a sample with about 10,000 clones, more than 70% of them seen once. Deletions cut 7 bases from V and 0 bases from J, with 7 bases between. This CDR3 contains 14 residues. CDR1 is MNHEY and CDR2 is SVGAGI in the germline V gene. Remarks on this clone: Its target is unknown.

Findings of the study overall: Normal lung had the highest top T cell clone frequencies.

This clonotype was sampled from a person between 65 and 80 years old with lung adenocarcinoma. Some clones in this sample may be carry-over from other donors' samples. The sample consisted of FFPE minimally invasive lung adenocarcinoma tissue. This rearrangement joins TRBV6-5 to TRBJ2-6; D unclear. The CDR3 sequence is CASTSPSGANVLTF. In DNA, the CDR3 is TGTGCCAGCACAAGTCCCTCTGGGGCCAACGTCCTGACTTTC.